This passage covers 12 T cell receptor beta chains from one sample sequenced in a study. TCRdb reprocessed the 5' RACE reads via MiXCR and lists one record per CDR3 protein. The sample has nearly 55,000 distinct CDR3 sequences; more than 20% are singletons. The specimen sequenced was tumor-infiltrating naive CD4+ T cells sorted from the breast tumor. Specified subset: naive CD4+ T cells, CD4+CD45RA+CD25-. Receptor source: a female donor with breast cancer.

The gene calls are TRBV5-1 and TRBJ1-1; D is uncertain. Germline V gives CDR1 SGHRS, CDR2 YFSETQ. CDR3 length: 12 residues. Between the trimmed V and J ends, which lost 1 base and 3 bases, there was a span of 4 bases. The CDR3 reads CASSLRDTEAFF. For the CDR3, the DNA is TGCGCCAGCAGCTTGCGGGACACTGAAGCTTTCTTT.

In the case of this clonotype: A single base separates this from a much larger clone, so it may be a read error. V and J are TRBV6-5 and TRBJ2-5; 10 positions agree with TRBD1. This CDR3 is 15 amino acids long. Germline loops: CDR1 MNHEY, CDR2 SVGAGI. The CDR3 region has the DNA TGTGCCAGCATCGGGCGGGACAGGGGTCAAGAGGCCCAGTACTTC. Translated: CASIGRDRGQEAQYF.

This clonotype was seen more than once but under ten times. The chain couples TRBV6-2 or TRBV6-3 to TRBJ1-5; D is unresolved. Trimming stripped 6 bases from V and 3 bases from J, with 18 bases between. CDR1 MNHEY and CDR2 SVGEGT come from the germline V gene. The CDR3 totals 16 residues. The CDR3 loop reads CASSTRLTQINQPQHF. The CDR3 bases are TGTGCCAGCAGCACGCGCCTAACACAAATCAATCAGCCCCAGCATTTT.

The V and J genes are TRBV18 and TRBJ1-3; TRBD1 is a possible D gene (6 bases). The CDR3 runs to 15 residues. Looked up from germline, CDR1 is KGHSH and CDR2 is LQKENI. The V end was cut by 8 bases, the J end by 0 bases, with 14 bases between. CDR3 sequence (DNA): TGTGCCAGCCAAGGACAGCAGAACTCTGGAAACACCATATATTTT. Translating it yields CASQGQQNSGNTIYF.

For the CDR3, the DNA is TGTGCCAGCTCCGCGTCTACCCAACCTACAGATACGCAGTATTTT. Its translation: CASSASTQPTDTQYF. The V and J genes are TRBV6-1 and TRBJ2-3; no definite D call. Germline lookup yields CDR1 MNHNS and CDR2 SASEGT. The CDR3 runs 15 residues. Trimming took 8 bases from V and 3 from J, leaving 18 bases between them.

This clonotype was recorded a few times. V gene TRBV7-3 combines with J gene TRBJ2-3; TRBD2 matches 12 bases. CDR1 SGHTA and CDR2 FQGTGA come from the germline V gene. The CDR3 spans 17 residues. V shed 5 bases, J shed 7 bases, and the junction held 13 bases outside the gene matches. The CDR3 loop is CASSSSLAGGHSNTQYF. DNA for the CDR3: TGTGCCAGCAGCAGCTCGCTAGCGGGAGGGCATTCAAATACGCAGTATTTT.

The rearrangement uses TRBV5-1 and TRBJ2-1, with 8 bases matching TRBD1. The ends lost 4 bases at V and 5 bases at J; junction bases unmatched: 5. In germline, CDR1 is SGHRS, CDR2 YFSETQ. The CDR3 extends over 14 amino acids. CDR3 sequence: CASSAGQAHNEQFF. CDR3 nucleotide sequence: TGCGCCAGCAGCGCGGGACAGGCCCACAATGAGCAGTTCTTC.

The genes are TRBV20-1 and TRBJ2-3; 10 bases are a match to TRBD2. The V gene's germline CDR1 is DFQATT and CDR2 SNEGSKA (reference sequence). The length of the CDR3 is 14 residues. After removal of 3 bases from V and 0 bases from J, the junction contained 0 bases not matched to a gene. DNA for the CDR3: TGCAGTGCTAGGACTAGCGGGAGCACAGATACGCAGTATTTT. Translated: CSARTSGSTDTQYF.

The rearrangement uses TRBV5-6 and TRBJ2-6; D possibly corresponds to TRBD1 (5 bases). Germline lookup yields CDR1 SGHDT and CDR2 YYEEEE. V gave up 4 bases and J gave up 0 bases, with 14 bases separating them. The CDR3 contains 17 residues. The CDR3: CASSKYSRASGANVLTF. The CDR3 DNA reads TGTGCCAGCAGCAAATATAGCAGGGCCTCTGGGGCCAACGTCCTGACTTTC.

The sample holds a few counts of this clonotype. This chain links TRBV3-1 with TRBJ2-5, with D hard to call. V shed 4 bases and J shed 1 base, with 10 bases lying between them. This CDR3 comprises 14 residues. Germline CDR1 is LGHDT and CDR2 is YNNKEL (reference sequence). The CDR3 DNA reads TGTGCCAGCAGCCTCAGACACCTCCAAGAGACCCAGTACTTC. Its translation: CASSLRHLQETQYF.

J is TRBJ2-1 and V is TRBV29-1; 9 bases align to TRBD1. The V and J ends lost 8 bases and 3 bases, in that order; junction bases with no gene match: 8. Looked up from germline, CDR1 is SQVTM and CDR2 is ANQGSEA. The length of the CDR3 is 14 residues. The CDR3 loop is CSTPGQGLYNEQFF. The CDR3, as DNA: TGCAGCACACCGGGACAGGGCCTCTACAATGAGCAGTTCTTC.

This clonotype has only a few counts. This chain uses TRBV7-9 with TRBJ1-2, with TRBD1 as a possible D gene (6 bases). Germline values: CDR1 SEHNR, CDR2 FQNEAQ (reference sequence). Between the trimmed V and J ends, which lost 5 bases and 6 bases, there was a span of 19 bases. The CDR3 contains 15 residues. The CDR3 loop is CASSPWGGAWDGYTF. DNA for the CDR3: TGTGCCAGCAGCCCCTGGGGGGGCGCCTGGGATGGCTACACCTTC.